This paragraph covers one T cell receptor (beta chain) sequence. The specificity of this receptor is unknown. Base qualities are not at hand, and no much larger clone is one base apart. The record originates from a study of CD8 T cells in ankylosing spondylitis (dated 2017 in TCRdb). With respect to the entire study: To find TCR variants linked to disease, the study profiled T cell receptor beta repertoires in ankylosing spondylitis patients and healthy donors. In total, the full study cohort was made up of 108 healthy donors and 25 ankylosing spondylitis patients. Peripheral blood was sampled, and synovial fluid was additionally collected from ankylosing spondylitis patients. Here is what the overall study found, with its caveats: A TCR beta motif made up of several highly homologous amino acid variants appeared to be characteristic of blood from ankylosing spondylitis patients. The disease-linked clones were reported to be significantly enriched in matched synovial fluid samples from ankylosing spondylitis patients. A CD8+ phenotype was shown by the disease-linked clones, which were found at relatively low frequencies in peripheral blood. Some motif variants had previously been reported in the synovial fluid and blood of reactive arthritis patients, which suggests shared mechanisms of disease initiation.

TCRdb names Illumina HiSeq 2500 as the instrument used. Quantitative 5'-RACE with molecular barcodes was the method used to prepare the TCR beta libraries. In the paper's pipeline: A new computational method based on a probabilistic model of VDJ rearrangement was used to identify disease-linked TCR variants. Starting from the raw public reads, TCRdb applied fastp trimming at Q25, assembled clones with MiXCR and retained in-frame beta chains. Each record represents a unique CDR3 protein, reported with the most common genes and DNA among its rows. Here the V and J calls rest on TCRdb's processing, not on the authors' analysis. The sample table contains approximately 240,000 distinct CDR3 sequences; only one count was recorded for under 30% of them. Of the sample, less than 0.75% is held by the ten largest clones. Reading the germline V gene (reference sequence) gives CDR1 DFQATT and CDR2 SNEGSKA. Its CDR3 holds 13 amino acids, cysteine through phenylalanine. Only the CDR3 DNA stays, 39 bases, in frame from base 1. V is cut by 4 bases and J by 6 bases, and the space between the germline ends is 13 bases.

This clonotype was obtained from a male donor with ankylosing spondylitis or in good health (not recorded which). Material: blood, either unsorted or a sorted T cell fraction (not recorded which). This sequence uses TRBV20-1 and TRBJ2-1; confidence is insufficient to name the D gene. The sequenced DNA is TGCAGTGCTACCCAGCAGGCCCCCAATGAGCAGTTCTTC. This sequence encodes CSATQQAPNEQFF.